The clone carrying this T cell receptor (beta chain) was seen ten or more times. Sequencing was performed with immunoSEQ multiplex PCR; in TCRdb, only in-frame clones are kept and a portion is missing. The data show 35,000 to 45,000 clones, with none appearing a single time. The CDR3 extends over 14 amino acids. Germline values: CDR1 MNHEY, CDR2 SVGAGI. V lost 0 bases to trimming and J lost 5 bases, with 10 bases between them. These data belong to a study of T cells after posttransplantation cyclophosphamide. Material: PBMCs. The receptor was isolated from a man between 40 and 49 years old in good health, CMV-negative, and a related stem cell transplant donor. The V call is TRBV6-5, the J call TRBJ1-1, with D perhaps TRBD1 (5 bases). CDR3 DNA sequence: TGTGCCAGCAGTTACTCTGGCAGGGATACTGAAGCTTTCTTT. It codes for CASSYSGRDTEAFF.